A single sample is the source of the 2 T cell receptor beta chains below, sequenced in a study of early T cells in non-severe SARS-CoV-2 infection. TCRdb re-called the 5' RACE reads through MiXCR, storing one row per CDR3 protein. The sample shows about 83,000 distinct CDR3 sequences, around 15% of them seen only once. The sequenced material came from whole blood. The receptors were gathered from an adult who was a healthcare worker with PCR-confirmed SARS-CoV-2 infection or an uninfected control (not recorded which).

This clonotype was counted ten times or more. This chain links TRBV28 with TRBJ2-3; D assignment may be TRBD1 or TRBD2 (5 bases each). Germline V gene sequence: CDR1 MDHEN, CDR2 SYDVKM. V was trimmed by 5 bases and J by 6 bases, leaving 12 bases between them. The CDR3 spans 13 residues. The CDR3 bases are TGTGCCAGCAGTCGGGGCCTGTGGGATACGCAGTATTTT. Encoded protein: CASSRGLWDTQYF. The full variable domain, with the rest looked up from reference TRBV28 and TRBJ2-3, is DVKVTQSSRYLVKRTGEKVFLECVQDMDHENMFWYRQDPGLGLRLIYFSYDVKMKEKGDIPEGYSVSREKKERFSLILESASTNQTSMYLCASSRGLWDTQYFGPGTRLTVL.

This clonotype has just a few counts. The rearrangement uses TRBV20-1 and TRBJ2-1; 13 bases fit TRBD2. The CDR3 has 14 residues. Trimming took 5 bases from V and 5 from J; bases not matched to a gene: 3. Germline V gene sequence: CDR1 DFQATT, CDR2 SNEGSKA (reference sequence). CDR3 residues: CSAAGLAGDNEQFF. CDR3 nucleotides: TGCAGTGCTGCTGGACTAGCGGGGGACAATGAGCAGTTCTTC.